The 5 T cell receptor beta chains in this list originate from one sample, sequenced in a study of blood T cell repertoires in COVID-19. Libraries were prepared by immunoSEQ multiplex PCR; TCRdb keeps only in-frame clonotypes and omits some of them. The profile shows approximately 250,000 clones, 82% of them singletons. The sequencing sample was made of PBMCs or T cells enriched from blood (not recorded which). The receptors were sampled from a man in his forties or fifties who had recovered from COVID-19.

In nucleotides, the CDR3 is TGTGCCAGCAGCTTAAGCGGGACACCTGAAGCTTTCTTT. Translated, it gives CASSLSGTPEAFF. This chain uses TRBV11-3 with TRBJ1-1, with D possibly being TRBD1 (6 bases). The ends were cut back, 2 bases at V and 6 bases at J, with 10 bases in the middle. The germline CDR1 and CDR2 sequences are SGHNT and YENEEA. The CDR3 has 13 amino acids.

V gene TRBV10-2 combines with J gene TRBJ2-5; 7 bases map to TRBD2. The V gene end was trimmed by 4 bases and the J gene end by 9 bases; junction bases not matched to a gene: 8. Per germline, CDR1 WSHSY and CDR2 SAAADI. The CDR3 is 13 residues long. The CDR3: CASSGDYGGAQYF. The CDR3 coding sequence is TGCGCCAGCAGTGGGGACTATGGGGGGGCCCAGTACTTC.

This clone came up a few times. DNA of the CDR3: TGTGCCAGCAGCTTATCAGACAGTTCCAATCCGAACACCGGGGAGCTGTTTTTT. Its protein is CASSLSDSSNPNTGELFF. This chain connects TRBV11-2 to TRBJ2-2; tentative D call: TRBD1 (5 bases). The CDR3 totals 18 residues. The V gene lost 2 bases and the J gene lost 0 bases, with 16 bases spanning the gap. The germline CDR1 and CDR2 sequences are SGHAT and FQNNGV.

This chain joins TRBV6-2 or TRBV6-3 and TRBJ2-2, with 13 bases identical to TRBD2. The CDR3 has 17 residues. With 5 bases clipped from V and 3 bases from J, the junction kept 6 bases outside the gene matches. Looked up from germline, CDR1 is MNHEY and CDR2 is SVGEGT. DNA for the CDR3: TGTGCCAGCAGTCCGCGCGGACTAGCGGGAGACACCGGGGAGCTGTTTTTT. Translating it yields CASSPRGLAGDTGELFF.

The chain uses TRBV3-1 (or the pseudogene TRBV3-2) and TRBJ2-5, with D maybe TRBD1 (6 bases). V was pared by 7 bases and J by 9 bases, with 15 bases between. The CDR3 has 12 amino acids. Germline V lookup: CDR1 LGHDT, CDR2 YNNKEL (reference sequence). The CDR3 loop reads CASMGARVAQYF. The CDR3 DNA follows: TGTGCCAGCATGGGGGCGAGGGTGGCCCAGTACTTC.